The 27 T cell receptor beta chains given below trace back to one sample, sequenced in a study of ipilimumab plus nivolumab after autologous stem cell transplantation. The repertoire was sequenced with immunoSEQ multiplex PCR; TCRdb's copy has only in-frame clones and lacks some. The sample has fewer than 20,000 clones, about 72% seen once. Here the sequenced sample was PBMCs, taken in a trial of ipilimumab plus nivolumab as post-transplant consolidation. The origin of the receptors is a male donor with diffuse large B-cell lymphoma.

The CDR3 region has the DNA TGTGCCAGCAGGTTAGGCCTTCAGCCCCAGCATTTT. It specifies CASRLGLQPQHF. The gene calls are TRBV21-1 and TRBJ1-5. TRBV21-1 is classified as a pseudogene. This CDR3 has 12 amino acids.

J is TRBJ2-3 and V is TRBV10-1; tentative D call: TRBD2 (5 bases). CDR1 and CDR2 from the germline V gene are WNHNN and SYGVQD (reference sequence). V lost 0 bases, J lost 4 bases, and 5 bases lay in between. This CDR3 contains 13 residues. In DNA, the CDR3 is TGCGCCAGCAGTGAGTCGAGGGCAGATACGCAGTATTTT. Protein product: CASSESRADTQYF.

In this sample, this clone turned up once. This chain uses TRBV4-1 with TRBJ2-7, with D tentatively TRBD2 (6 bases). CDR3 length equals 15 residues. V lost 4 bases and J 7 bases, leaving 20 bases between the germline ends. Germline-derived CDR1 and CDR2 are MGHRA and YSYEKL. The CDR3 here is CASSPIGGGRGEQYF. The CDR3 DNA reads as TGCGCCAGCAGCCCAATAGGTGGAGGGCGGGGTGAGCAGTACTTC.

The V gene is TRBV6-1, the J gene TRBJ2-1; a possible D gene is TRBD2 (7 bases). Germline assignment: CDR1 MNHNS and CDR2 SASEGT. CDR3 length equals 15 residues. The V end lost 6 bases, the J end lost 9 bases, and 21 bases lay between the germline ends. The CDR3 loop reads CASSPDRVRGAEQFF. CDR3 in DNA: TGTGCCAGCAGCCCGGATCGAGTTCGGGGGGCTGAGCAGTTCTTC.

In this sample, this clone turned up a few times. The V gene is TRBV11-3, the J gene TRBJ1-2; no definite D call. V gave up 1 base and J gave up 0 bases, with 0 bases separating them. The CDR3 is made up of 12 amino acids. Per germline, CDR1 SGHNT and CDR2 YENEEA. CDR3 nucleotide sequence: TGTGCCAGCAGCTTAGCTAACTATGGCTACACCTTC. Its translation is CASSLANYGYTF.

The V gene is TRBV7-9, the J gene TRBJ2-2, with D perhaps TRBD1 (5 bases). V was shortened by 5 bases and J by 1 base, with 11 bases between the two germline ends. This CDR3 comprises 15 residues. Germline CDR1 SEHNR, CDR2 FQNEAQ (reference sequence). The CDR3 protein is CASSTDGQNTGELFF. CDR3 DNA: TGTGCCAGCAGCACGGACGGACAGAACACCGGGGAGCTGTTTTTT.

This clone was recorded a few times. This chain joins TRBV2 and TRBJ2-1; D call uncertain. The CDR3 is 16 residues long. Germline values: CDR1 SNHLY, CDR2 FYNNEI. Trimming took 8 bases from V and 0 from J, leaving 17 bases between them. Here the CDR3 DNA reads TGTGCCAGCTCGTTAGGGATAGGCGGCTCCTACAATGAGCAGTTCTTC. This encodes CASSLGIGGSYNEQFF. Full variable domain (missing parts from reference TRBV2 and TRBJ2-1): EPEVTQTPSHQVTQMGQEVILRCVPISNHLYFYWYRQILGQKVEFLVSFYNNEISEKSEIFDDQFSVERPDGSNFTLKIRSTKLEDSAMYFCASSLGIGGSYNEQFFGPGTRLTVL.

The chain links TRBV15 to TRBJ2-7; no clear D gene. Between the trimmed V and J ends, which lost 0 bases and 4 bases, there was a span of 7 bases. The CDR3 sequence is 13 residues long. Germline CDR1 and CDR2: LNHNV and YYDKDF (reference sequence). CDR3 DNA sequence: TGTGCCACCAGCAGAGAGCAGGAGTACGAGCAGTACTTC. This encodes CATSREQEYEQYF.

V gene TRBV7-8 combines with J gene TRBJ2-7; perhaps D is TRBD1 or TRBD2 (5 bases each). CDR1 is SGHVS and CDR2 is FQNEAQ in the germline V gene. Trimming left V 4 bases short and J 0 bases short, with 16 bases between. The CDR3 length is 16 residues. The CDR3 region has the DNA TGTGCCAGCAGCTCGCAAGGGACCGTGAGCTCCTACGAGCAGTACTTC. The encoded protein is CASSSQGTVSSYEQYF.

The V and J genes are TRBV6-1 and TRBJ1-4; no definite D call. The length of the CDR3 is 11 residues. Trimming stripped 2 bases from V and 8 bases from J, with 3 bases between. CDR1 is MNHNS, CDR2 SASEGT, per germline. CDR3 DNA sequence: TGTGCCAGCAGTGAACCAGAAAAACTGTTTTTT. It translates to CASSEPEKLFF.

The V and J genes are TRBV18 and TRBJ2-1, with 10 positions matching TRBD2. Germline trimming cut 1 base from V and 2 bases from J; bases unmatched to any gene: 5. Germline V gene data show CDR1 as KGHSH and CDR2 as LQKENI. This CDR3 spans 17 amino acids. The DNA for the CDR3 is TGTGCCAGCTCACCACGGACTAGCGGCAATACCTACAATGAGCAGTTCTTC. This gives the protein CASSPRTSGNTYNEQFF.

This clone was observed a few times. The chain links TRBV7-9 to TRBJ2-7; 9 positions match TRBD2. Germline CDR1 SEHNR, CDR2 FQNEAQ (reference sequence). The CDR3 is made up of 15 amino acids. Losses at the gene ends were 5 bases for V and 4 bases for J; bases not matched to a gene: 9. CDR3 nucleotides: TGTGCCAGCAGCGCCGGGGCAGCGGGGGGTTACGAGCAGTACTTC. Translating gives CASSAGAAGGYEQYF. Using reference TRBV7-9 and TRBJ2-7 for the parts outside the CDR3, the full variable domain is DTGVSQNPRHKITKRGQNVTFRCDPISEHNRLYWYRQTLGQGPEFLTYFQNEAQLEKSRLLSDRFSAERPKGSFSTLEIQRTEQGDSAMYLCASSAGAAGGYEQYFGPGTRLTVT.

The chain uses TRBV2 and TRBJ2-1; tentatively, D is TRBD1 or TRBD2 (5 bases each). The V end was cut by 11 bases, the J end by 14 bases, with 22 bases between. Germline V gene lookup returns CDR1 SNHLY and CDR2 FYNNEI. The CDR3 consists of 12 residues. In DNA, the CDR3 is TGTGCCGGGGCTCCGGGACCAGCCCGCGAGTTCTTC. The encoded protein is CAGAPGPAREFF.

A few counts support this clone. The chain couples TRBV11-2 to TRBJ2-7; 10 bases are shared with TRBD2. The germline V gene encodes CDR1 SGHAT and CDR2 FQNNGV. This CDR3 is built from 15 residues. V was pared by 5 bases and J by 2 bases, with 6 bases of the junction left unmatched. The CDR3 sequence: CASSRIGTSAYEQYF. CDR3 bases: TGTGCCAGCAGCCGAATAGGGACTAGCGCCTACGAGCAGTACTTC.

This chain joins TRBV14 and TRBJ1-5; the D is unclear. Germline loops: CDR1 SGHDN, CDR2 FVKESK. Trimming cost V 2 bases and J 7 bases, with 9 bases left between them. The CDR3 contains 13 residues. CDR3 coding DNA: TGTGCCAGCAGCCAAAGCCCAAGGCAGCCCCAGCATTTT. Translated, it gives CASSQSPRQPQHF.

This chain connects TRBV10-3 to TRBJ1-2; TRBD1 might be the D (6 bases). The CDR3 consists of 15 residues. The V end was cut by 3 bases, the J end by 2 bases, with 13 bases between. Germline CDR1 is ENHRY and CDR2 is SYGVKD. As DNA, the CDR3 is TGTGCCATCAGTGATGTGGGGGCGCGAAACTATGGCTACACCTTC. This translates into CAISDVGARNYGYTF.

The rearrangement joins TRBV11-2 to TRBJ2-1; possibly TRBD1 for D (8 bases). V lost 0 bases and J lost 6, with 12 bases in between. The CDR3 spans 15 residues. Germline CDR1 reads SGHAT; CDR2 reads FQNNGV. This chain's CDR3 is CASSLEYRGGNEQFF. The CDR3 DNA follows: TGTGCCAGCAGCTTAGAGTACAGGGGGGGCAATGAGCAGTTCTTC.

V is TRBV30 and J is TRBJ2-3; no reliable D call. Germline CDR1 GTSNPN, CDR2 SVGIG (reference sequence). The CDR3 covers 15 residues. The ends were cut back, 3 bases at V and 0 bases at J, with 13 bases in the middle. As DNA, the CDR3 is TGTGCCTGGAGGGAGATTGGTAGGAGCACAGATACGCAGTATTTT. Protein product: CAWREIGRSTDTQYF. The full variable domain, its missing parts supplied by reference TRBV30 and TRBJ2-3, is SQTIHQWPATLVQPVGSPLSLECTVEGTSNPNLYWYRQAAGRGLQLLFYSVGIGQISSEVPQNLSASRPQDRQFILSSKKLLLSDSGFYLCAWREIGRSTDTQYFGPGTRLTVL.

This clone has at least ten counts. This chain links TRBV27 with TRBJ1-2; D remains ambiguous. CDR1 MNHEY and CDR2 SMNVEV come from the germline V gene (reference sequence). V was trimmed by 5 bases and J by 2 bases, leaving 9 bases between them. The CDR3 runs to 13 residues. DNA of the CDR3: TGTGCCAGCAGTCCGAACGAGAACTATGGCTACACCTTC. Its protein is CASSPNENYGYTF.

This chain links TRBV6-5 with TRBJ2-7; D possibly corresponds to TRBD1 (5 bases). CDR1 and CDR2 from the germline V gene are MNHEY and SVGAGI. Trimming shortened V by 0 bases and J by 6 bases, and 12 bases separated the two germline ends. The CDR3 loop spans 14 amino acids. This chain's CDR3 is CASSYSTDSGEQYF. The CDR3 nucleotides read TGTGCCAGCAGTTACTCGACAGATTCGGGCGAGCAGTACTTC.

CDR3 region: CASRERGQGNNEQFF. As DNA, the CDR3 is TGTGCCAGTAGAGAAAGAGGACAGGGGAACAATGAGCAGTTCTTC. V usage is TRBV7-6 and J usage is TRBJ2-1; 9 bases match TRBD1. This CDR3 has 15 residues. V was clipped by 9 bases and J by 5 bases; unmatched bases: 11. Germline assignment: CDR1 SGHVS and CDR2 FNYEAQ.

This clone was counted between two and nine times. This sequence joins TRBV6-1 and TRBJ2-7, with 9 nucleotides matching TRBD2. Germline CDR1 MNHNS, CDR2 SASEGT. The junction had 10 bases not matched to a gene; V was cut back by 6 bases and J by 4 bases. This CDR3 spans 15 amino acids. The CDR3 loop is CASSAGAAGGYEQYF. For the CDR3, the DNA is TGTGCCAGCAGCGCCGGGGCAGCGGGGGGTTACGAGCAGTACTTC.

CDR3 residues: CASMVAGDSYNEQFF. DNA for the CDR3: TGTGCCAGCATGGTAGCGGGAGACTCCTACAATGAGCAGTTCTTC. The chain joins TRBV5-4 to TRBJ2-1, with TRBD2 identical over 9 bases. The length of the CDR3 is 15 residues. Germline V gene data show CDR1 as SGHNT and CDR2 as YYREEE (reference sequence). V lost 6 bases to trimming and J lost 0 bases; unmatched junction nucleotides: 4.

The J gene is TRBJ1-2, the V gene TRBV7-9; D not certain. Germline CDR1 SEHNR, CDR2 FQNEAQ (reference sequence). Deletions cut 5 bases from V and 6 bases from J, with 13 bases between. The CDR3 length is 13 residues. CDR3 protein: CASSPGRPHGYTF. The CDR3 nucleotides are TGTGCCAGCAGCCCGGGGAGGCCCCATGGCTACACCTTC.

The chain has TRBV7-9 and TRBJ2-7, with D tentatively TRBD1 or TRBD2 (5 bases each). The CDR3 consists of 16 residues. Deletions cut 5 bases from V and 1 base from J, with 18 bases between. Germline loops: CDR1 SEHNR, CDR2 FQNEAQ (reference sequence). The CDR3 protein is CASSPLGRTASYEQYF. CDR3 DNA: TGTGCCAGCAGCCCACTGGGACGGACCGCATCCTACGAGCAGTACTTC.

Comment on this clone: The same CDR3 can be traced to other DNA sequences in this sample. V usage is TRBV30 and J usage is TRBJ1-1; D may be TRBD1 (5 bases). Trimming cost V 3 bases and J 1 base, with 6 bases left between them. The CDR3 runs to 12 residues. CDR1 and CDR2 from the germline V gene are GTSNPN and SVGIG (reference sequence). The CDR3, as DNA: TGTGCCTGGAGGAGGGGGAACACTGAAGCTTTCTTT. Encoded protein: CAWRRGNTEAFF.

CDR3 sequence reads: CASSQAAGTRFPNEQFF. The CDR3 DNA reads TGTGCCAGCAGCCAAGCGGCGGGCACACGGTTCCCCAATGAGCAGTTCTTC. J is TRBJ2-1 and V is TRBV4-2; D might be TRBD2 (5 bases). CDR1 is LGHNA, CDR2 YNFKEQ, per germline. The ends were cut back, 1 base at V and 6 bases at J, with 19 bases in the middle. This CDR3 is 17 amino acids long.